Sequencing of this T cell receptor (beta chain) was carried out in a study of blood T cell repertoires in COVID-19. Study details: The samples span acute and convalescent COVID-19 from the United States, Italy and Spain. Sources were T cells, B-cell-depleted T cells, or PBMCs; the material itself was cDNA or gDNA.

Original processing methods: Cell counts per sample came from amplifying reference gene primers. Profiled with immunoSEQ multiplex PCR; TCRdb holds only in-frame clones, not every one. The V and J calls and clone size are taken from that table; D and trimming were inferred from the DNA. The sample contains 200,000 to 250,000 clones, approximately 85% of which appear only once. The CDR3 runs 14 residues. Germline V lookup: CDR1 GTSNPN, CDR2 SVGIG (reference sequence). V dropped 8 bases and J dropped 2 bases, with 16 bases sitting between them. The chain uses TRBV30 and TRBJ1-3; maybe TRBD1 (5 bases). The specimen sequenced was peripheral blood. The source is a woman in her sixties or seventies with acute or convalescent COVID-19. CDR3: CAAGAWGAGNTIYF. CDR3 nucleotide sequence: TGTGCCGCGGGAGCTTGGGGGGCTGGAAACACCATATATTTT.